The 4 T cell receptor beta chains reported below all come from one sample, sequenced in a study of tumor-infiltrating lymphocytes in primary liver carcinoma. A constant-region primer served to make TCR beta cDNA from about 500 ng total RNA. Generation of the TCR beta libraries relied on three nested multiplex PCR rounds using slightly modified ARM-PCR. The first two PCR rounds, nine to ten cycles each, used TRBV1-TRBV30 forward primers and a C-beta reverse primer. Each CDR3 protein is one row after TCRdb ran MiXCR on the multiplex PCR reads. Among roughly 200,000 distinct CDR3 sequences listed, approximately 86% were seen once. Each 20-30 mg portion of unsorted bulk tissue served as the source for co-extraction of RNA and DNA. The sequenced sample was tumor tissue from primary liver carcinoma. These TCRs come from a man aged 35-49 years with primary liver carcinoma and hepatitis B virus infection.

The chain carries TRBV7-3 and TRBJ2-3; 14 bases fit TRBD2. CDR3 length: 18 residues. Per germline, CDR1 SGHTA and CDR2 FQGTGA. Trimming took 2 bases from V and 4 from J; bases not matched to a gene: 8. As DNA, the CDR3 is TGTGCCAGCAGCTTAGGGGGACTAGCGGGAGAAGGTGCAGATACGCAGTATTTT. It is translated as CASSLGGLAGEGADTQYF.

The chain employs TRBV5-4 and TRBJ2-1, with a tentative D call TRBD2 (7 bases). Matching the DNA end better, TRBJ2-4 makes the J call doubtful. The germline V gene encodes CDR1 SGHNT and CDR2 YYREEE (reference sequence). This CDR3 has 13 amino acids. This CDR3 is CASNRRGGFDQYF. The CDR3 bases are TGTGCCAGCAACCGAAGGGGGGGATTCGATCAGTACTTC.

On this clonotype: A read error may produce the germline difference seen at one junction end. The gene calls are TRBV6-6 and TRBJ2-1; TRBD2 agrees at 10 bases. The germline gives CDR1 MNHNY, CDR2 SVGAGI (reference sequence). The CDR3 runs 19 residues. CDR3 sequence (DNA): TGCACCTGCAGTTACTCAGTAGCGGGAGGATCGAGCTCCTATAATGAGCAGTTCTTC. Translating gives CTCSYSVAGGSSSYNEQFF.

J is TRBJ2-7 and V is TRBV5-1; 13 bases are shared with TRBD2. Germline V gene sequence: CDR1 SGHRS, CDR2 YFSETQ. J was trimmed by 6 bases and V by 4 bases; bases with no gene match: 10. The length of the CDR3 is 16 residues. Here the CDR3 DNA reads TGCGCCAGCAGCCCGGGACTAGCGGGAAGACCGAGCGAGCAGTACTTC. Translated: CASSPGLAGRPSEQYF.